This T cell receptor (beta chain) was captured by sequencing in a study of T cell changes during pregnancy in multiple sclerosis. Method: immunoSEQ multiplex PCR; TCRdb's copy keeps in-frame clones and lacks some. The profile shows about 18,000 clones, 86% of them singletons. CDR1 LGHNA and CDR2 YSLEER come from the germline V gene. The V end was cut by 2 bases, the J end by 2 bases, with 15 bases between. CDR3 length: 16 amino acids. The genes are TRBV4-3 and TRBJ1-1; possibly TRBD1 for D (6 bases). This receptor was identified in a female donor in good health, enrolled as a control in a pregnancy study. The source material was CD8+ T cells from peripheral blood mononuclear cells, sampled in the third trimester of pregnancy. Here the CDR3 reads CASSQRLGGQNTEAFF. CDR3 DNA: TGCGCCAGCAGCCAAAGATTAGGGGGTCAAAACACTGAAGCTTTCTTT.